These T cell receptor beta chains were read from a single sample in a study of blood T cell repertoires in COVID-19. Here immunoSEQ multiplex PCR was the method, and the copy in TCRdb shows in-frame clones only, minus some. The sample shows 120,000 or so clones, roughly 82% of them seen only once. Source material: peripheral blood. These receptor sequences come from a human donor in a cohort sampled during active COVID-19. Each CDR3 is given with its conserved first and last residue. Each record gives: clone size, V gene, D gene, J gene, CDR3 protein, CDR3 DNA. D genes are given only for firm matches. Size is stated for part of the rows, as once, few or many counts, or as a class when the clone is expanded.

.	TRBV18	TRBD2	TRBJ2-5	CASSPLAGAYNQETQYF	TGTGCCAGCTCACCACTAGCGGGGGCCTACAACCAAGAGACCCAGTACTTC
once	TRBV19	TRBD1	TRBJ1-1	CASTRTGGTNTEAFF	TGTGCCAGTACCCGGACAGGGGGAACCAACACTGAAGCTTTCTTT
.	TRBV12-3/TRBV12-4	.	TRBJ1-4	CASSLQVNEKLFF	TGTGCCAGCAGTTTGCAGGTGAATGAAAAACTGTTTTTT
.	TRBV9	TRBD1	TRBJ1-6	CASSVAGQGDSPLHF	TGTGCCAGCAGCGTAGCTGGACAGGGGGATTCACCCCTCCACTTT
.	TRBV6-1	TRBD1	TRBJ1-5	CASRETGGRAGNQPQHF	TGTGCCAGCAGGGAAACAGGGGGTAGGGCGGGCAATCAGCCCCAGCATTTT
.	TRBV11-2	TRBD2	TRBJ2-7	CASSLDLPLRGAYEQYF	TGTGCCAGCAGCTTAGACCTACCCCTCCGGGGGGCCTACGAGCAGTACTTC
once	TRBV19	.	TRBJ2-7	CASSLHDSRAEQYF	TGTGCCAGTAGTCTACATGACAGCCGGGCCGAGCAGTACTTC
.	TRBV5-1	.	TRBJ1-1	CASSLEFGGPKAFF	TGCGCCAGCAGCTTGGAGTTTGGCGGTCCTAAAGCTTTCTTT
.	TRBV6-5	TRBD1	TRBJ2-1	CASSIHRQGFSEQFF	TGTGCCAGCAGTATACACAGACAGGGCTTCAGTGAGCAGTTCTTC
.	TRBV3-1/TRBV3-2	.	TRBJ1-5	CASSYMADQPQHF	TGTGCCAGCAGCTATATGGCTGATCAGCCCCAGCATTTT
.	TRBV10-3	.	TRBJ1-1	CAISEQGSTEAFF	TGTGCCATCAGTGAGCAGGGAAGCACTGAAGCTTTCTTT